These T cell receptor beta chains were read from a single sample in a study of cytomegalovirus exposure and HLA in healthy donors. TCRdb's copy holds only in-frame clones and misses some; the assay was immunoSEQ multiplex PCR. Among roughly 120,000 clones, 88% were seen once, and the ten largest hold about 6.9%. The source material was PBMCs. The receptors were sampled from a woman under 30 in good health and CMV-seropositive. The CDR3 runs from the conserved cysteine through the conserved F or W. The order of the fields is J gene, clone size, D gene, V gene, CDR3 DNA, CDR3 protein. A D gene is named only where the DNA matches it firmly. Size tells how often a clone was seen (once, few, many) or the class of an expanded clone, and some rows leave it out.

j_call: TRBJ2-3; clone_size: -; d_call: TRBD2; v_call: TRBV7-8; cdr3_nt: TGTGCCAGCAGCTTACTAGCGGACAAGACAGATACGCAGTATTTT; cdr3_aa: CASSLLADKTDTQYF
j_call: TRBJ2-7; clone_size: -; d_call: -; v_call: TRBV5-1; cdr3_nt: TGCGCCAGCAGCTTGGGCCCAGCGGGCGAGCAGTACTTC; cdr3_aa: CASSLGPAGEQYF
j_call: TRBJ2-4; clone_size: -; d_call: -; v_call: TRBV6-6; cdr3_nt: TGTGCCAGCAGTTACGAGGGGGCCGGGGGAAACATTCAGTACTTC; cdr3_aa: CASSYEGAGGNIQYF
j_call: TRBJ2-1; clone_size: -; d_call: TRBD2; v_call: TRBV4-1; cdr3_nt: TGCGCCAGCAGCCAGGGGCGACTCCTGAGCGGGACCGAGAATGAGCAGTTCTTC; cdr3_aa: CASSQGRLLSGTENEQFF
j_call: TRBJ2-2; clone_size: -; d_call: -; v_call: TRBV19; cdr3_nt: TGTGCCAGTAGTGTCCCAGGGGATCCCGGGGAGCTGTTTTTT; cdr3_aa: CASSVPGDPGELFF
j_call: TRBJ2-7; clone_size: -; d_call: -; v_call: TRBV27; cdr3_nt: TGTGCCAGCAGTTTCTTGGTCGGGGATCTCTCCTACGAGCAGTACTTC; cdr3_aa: CASSFLVGDLSYEQYF
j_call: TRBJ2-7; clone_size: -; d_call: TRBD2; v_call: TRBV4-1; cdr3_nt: TGCGCCAGCAGCCAAGGTGAGCGGGGATCCTACGAGCAGTACTTC; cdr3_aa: CASSQGERGSYEQYF
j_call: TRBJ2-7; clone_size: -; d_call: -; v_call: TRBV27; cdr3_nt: TGTGCCAGCGGCAGGAGGGAGCAGTACTTC; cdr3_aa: CASGRREQYF
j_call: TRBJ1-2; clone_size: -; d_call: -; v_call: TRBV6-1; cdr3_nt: TGTGCCAGCAGTGAGGCACGGAGAGGCTATGGCTACACCTTC; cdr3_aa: CASSEARRGYGYTF
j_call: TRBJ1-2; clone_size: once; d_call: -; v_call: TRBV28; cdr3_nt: TGTGCCAGCAGTCCCCCTCGACAGGATTCCTATGGCTACACCTTC; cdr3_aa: CASSPPRQDSYGYTF
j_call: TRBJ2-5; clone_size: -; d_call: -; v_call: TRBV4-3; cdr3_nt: TGCGCCAGCAGCCAAGGGTTTGAGGCAAAGCTCCAGTACTTC; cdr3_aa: CASSQGFEAKLQYF
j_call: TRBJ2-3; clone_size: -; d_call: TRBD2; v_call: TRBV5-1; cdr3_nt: TGCGCCAGCAGCTCCGGAGCGGGAGCGGGAGATACGCAGTATTTT; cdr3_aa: CASSSGAGAGDTQYF
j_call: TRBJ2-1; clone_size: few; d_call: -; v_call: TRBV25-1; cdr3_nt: TGTGCCAGCAGGGGGCAGTCCTACAATGAGCAGTTCTTC; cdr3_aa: CASRGQSYNEQFF
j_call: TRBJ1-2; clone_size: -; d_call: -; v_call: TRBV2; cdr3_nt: TGTGCCAGCAGGCCTACAGGTACCTATGGCTACACCTTC; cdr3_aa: CASRPTGTYGYTF
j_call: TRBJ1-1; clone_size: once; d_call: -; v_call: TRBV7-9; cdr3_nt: TGTGCCAGCAGCTTAGATGGCACGCTCTCTGTTTTCTTT; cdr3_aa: CASSLDGTLSVFF
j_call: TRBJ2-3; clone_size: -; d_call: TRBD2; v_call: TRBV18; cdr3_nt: TGTGCCAGCTCACTCGAGACTAGCGGGTGGGGCACAGATACGCAGTATTTT; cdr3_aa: CASSLETSGWGTDTQYF
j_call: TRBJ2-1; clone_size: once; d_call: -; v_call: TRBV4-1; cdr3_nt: TGCGCCAGCAGCCAAGACGTACCGGAGGGGGCCTGGGACAATGAGCAGTTCTTC; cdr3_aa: CASSQDVPEGAWDNEQFF
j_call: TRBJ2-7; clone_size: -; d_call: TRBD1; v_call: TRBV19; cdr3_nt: TGTGCCAGTAGCCACAGGGACAGGGGCCACGAGCAGTACTTC; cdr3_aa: CASSHRDRGHEQYF
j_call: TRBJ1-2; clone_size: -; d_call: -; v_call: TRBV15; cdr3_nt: TGTGCCACCAGCAGAGACGCCCTACTCAAAGAAAATGGCTACACCTTC; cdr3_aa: CATSRDALLKENGYTF
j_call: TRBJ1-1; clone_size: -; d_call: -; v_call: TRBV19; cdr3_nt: TGTGCCAGTAGAGCCGACGGGGAAGAAGCTTTCTTT; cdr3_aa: CASRADGEEAFF
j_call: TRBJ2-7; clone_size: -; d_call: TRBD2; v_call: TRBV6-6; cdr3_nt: TGTGCCACCGGGGGGGGGTACAGGGTTTTATTCTACGAGCAGTACTTC; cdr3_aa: CATGGGYRVLFYEQYF
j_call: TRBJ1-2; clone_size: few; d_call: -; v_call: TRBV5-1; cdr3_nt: TGCGCCAGCAGCTGGGGCGCTTGGTCGGCTGACTATGGCTACACCTTC; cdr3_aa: CASSWGAWSADYGYTF
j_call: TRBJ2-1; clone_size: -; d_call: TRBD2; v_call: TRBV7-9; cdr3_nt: TGTGCCAGCAGCTTATACCGGTCTAGCGGGAGGGATGAGCAGTTCTTC; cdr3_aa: CASSLYRSSGRDEQFF
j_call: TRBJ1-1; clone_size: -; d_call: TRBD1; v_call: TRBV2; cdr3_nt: TGTGCCAGCAGGGGGACAGCCACTGAAGCTTTCTTT; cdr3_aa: CASRGTATEAFF
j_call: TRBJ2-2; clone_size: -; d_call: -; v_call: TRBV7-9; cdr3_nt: TGTGCCAGCAGCTCCTTGCCTAGCAGAAGAACGAACACCGGGGAGCTGTTTTTT; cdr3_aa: CASSSLPSRRTNTGELFF
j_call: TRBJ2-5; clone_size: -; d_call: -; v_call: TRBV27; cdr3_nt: TGTGCCAGCAGTTCCCCAAGCATGGAGACCCAGTACTTC; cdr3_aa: CASSSPSMETQYF
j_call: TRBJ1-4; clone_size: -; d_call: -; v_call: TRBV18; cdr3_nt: TGTGCCAGCTCACCGACAGGATTTAATGAAAAACTGTTTTTT; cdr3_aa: CASSPTGFNEKLFF
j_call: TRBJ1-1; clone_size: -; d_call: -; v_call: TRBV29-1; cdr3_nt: TGCAGCGCTGGAGGATCAAAGAGGACTGAAGCTTTCTTT; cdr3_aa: CSAGGSKRTEAFF
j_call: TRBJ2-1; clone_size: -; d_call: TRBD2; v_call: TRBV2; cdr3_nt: TGTGCCAGCGAGGGGACTAGCGGGAGAGATCCGAGCTCCTACAATGAGCAGTTCTTC; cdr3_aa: CASEGTSGRDPSSYNEQFF
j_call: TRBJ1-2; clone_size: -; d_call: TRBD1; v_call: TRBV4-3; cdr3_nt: TGCGCCAGCAGCCCGTCCCCCGGGGGGACAGGGAACTATGGCTACACCTTC; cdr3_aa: CASSPSPGGTGNYGYTF
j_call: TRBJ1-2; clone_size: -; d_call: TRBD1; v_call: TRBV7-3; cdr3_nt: TGTGCCAGCAGTCTGACAGGGGACCCTGGCTACACCTTC; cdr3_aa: CASSLTGDPGYTF
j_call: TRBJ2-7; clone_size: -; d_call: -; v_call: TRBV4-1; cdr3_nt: TGCGCCAGCAGCCAATATATCGAGTACGAGCAGTACTTC; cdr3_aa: CASSQYIEYEQYF
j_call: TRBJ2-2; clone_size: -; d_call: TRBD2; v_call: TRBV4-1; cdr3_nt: TGCGCCAGCAGCCCGGGAGGCCTAGAGATCGGGGAGCTGTTTTTT; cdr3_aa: CASSPGGLEIGELFF
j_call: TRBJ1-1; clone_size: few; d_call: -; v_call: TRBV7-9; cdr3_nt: TGTGCCAGCAGCGACCGGGTGAACACTGAAGCTTTCTTT; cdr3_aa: CASSDRVNTEAFF
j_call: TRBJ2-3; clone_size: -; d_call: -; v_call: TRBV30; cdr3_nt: TGTGCCTGGAGAGGTCTAGAGTACACAGATACGCAGTATTTT; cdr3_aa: CAWRGLEYTDTQYF
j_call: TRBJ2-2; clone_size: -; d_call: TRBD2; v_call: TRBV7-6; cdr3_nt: TGTGCCAGCAGCTTAAGGGCGAGCGGGGGGGCCGGGGAGCTGTTTTTT; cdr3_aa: CASSLRASGGAGELFF
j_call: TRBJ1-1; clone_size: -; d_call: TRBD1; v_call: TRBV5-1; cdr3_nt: TGCGCCAGCAGCTTGGGACAGGGGGTAGCGGCATACACTGAAGCTTTCTTT; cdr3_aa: CASSLGQGVAAYTEAFF
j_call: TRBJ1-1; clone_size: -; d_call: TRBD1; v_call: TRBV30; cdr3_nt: TGTGCCTGGACGGGACAGTTTAACACTGAAGCTTTCTTT; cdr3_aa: CAWTGQFNTEAFF
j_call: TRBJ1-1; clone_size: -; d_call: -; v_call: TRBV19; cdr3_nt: TGTGCCAGTAGTATTGGGGCAGGGGTTGGGGGGGCTGAAGCTTTCTTT; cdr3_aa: CASSIGAGVGGAEAFF
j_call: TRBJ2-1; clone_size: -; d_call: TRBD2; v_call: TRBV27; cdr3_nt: TGTGCCAGCAGTCCCCGGACTAGCGGGTTCAGCTCCTACAATGAGCAGTTCTTC; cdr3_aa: CASSPRTSGFSSYNEQFF
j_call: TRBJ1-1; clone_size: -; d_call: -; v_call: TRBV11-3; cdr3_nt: TGTGCCAGCAGCTTTCCACAGAACACTGAAGCTTTCTTT; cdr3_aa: CASSFPQNTEAFF
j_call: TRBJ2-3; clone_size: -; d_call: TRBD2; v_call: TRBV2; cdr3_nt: TGTGCCAGCACCCTAGCGGGGGGGCTTGATACGCAGTATTTT; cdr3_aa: CASTLAGGLDTQYF
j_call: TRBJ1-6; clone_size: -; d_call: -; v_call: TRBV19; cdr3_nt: TGTGCCAGTAGATCGGGGGGGTCCTATAATTCACCCCTCCACTTT; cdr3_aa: CASRSGGSYNSPLHF